This TCR beta chain was identified during a study of T-cell reconstitution after alpha-beta-depleted transplantation in children. Unique molecular identifiers were incorporated into the prepared TCRbeta library. TCRdb re-analysed the PCR reads in MiXCR, keeping a single row per CDR3 protein. The data show roughly 180,000 distinct CDR3 sequences, with roughly 15% seen just once and less than 15% held by the top ten. Many counts were recorded for this clonotype. The CDR3 consists of 14 residues. The germline V gene has CDR1 MNHNS and CDR2 SASEGT. The trim removed 6 bases at V and 4 bases at J, leaving 6 bases unmatched.

The gene calls are TRBV6-1 and TRBJ1-2; the match to TRBD1 covers 9 bases. Sequencing was performed on PBMCs from the stem cell graft donor, taken from the stem cell graft. The clonotype was recovered from a human donor who donated a stem cell graft to a child with acute lymphoblastic leukemia. The CDR3 sequence is CASRNRGRVYGYTF. The CDR3 region has the DNA TGTGCCAGCAGGAACAGGGGGCGCGTCTATGGCTACACCTTC.